The entry that follows covers one T cell receptor (beta chain) sequence. The CDR3 loop spans 14 amino acids. Germline V gene data show CDR1 as MNHEY and CDR2 as SVGAGI. Trimming at V came to 6 bases and at J to 9 bases, leaving 10 bases not matched to a gene. This entry is derived from a study of blood T cell repertoires in COVID-19. As for the study in general: The analysed material was cDNA or gDNA that came from T cells, B-cell-depleted T cells, or PBMCs.

Generated by immunoSEQ multiplex PCR, the TCRdb table keeps only in-frame clones and is missing some. Of approximately 160,000 clones in the sample, 84% are singletons; the top ten hold approximately 14%. V and J are TRBV6-5 and TRBJ2-4; 8 nucleotides line up with TRBD2. Sequencing was done on a sample of peripheral blood. This clonotype originated in a man aged 18 to 29 with active or convalescent COVID-19. The CDR3 is CASRRAPGGVIQYF. Here the CDR3 DNA reads TGTGCCAGCAGAAGGGCTCCCGGGGGGGTCATTCAGTACTTC.